The 5 T cell receptor beta chains listed next were all sequenced from one sample in a study of blood T cell repertoires in COVID-19. Using immunoSEQ multiplex PCR, the repertoire was profiled, and TCRdb retains in-frame clones only, with some absent. The table includes about 15,000 clones, 76% detected once. The sequencing sample was made of peripheral blood. Every receptor here comes from a man in his sixties or seventies with active or convalescent COVID-19.

This chain joins TRBV10-1 and TRBJ2-3, with a tentative D call TRBD1 (5 bases). Germline V lookup: CDR1 WNHNN, CDR2 SYGVQD (reference sequence). The CDR3 extends over 17 amino acids. The V and J ends lost 6 bases and 5 bases respectively, with 24 bases between them. CDR3 sequence (DNA): TGCGCCAGCAGACAGGCGCAGGGAAATTTCGGTTTAGATACGCAGTATTTT. It specifies CASRQAQGNFGLDTQYF.

The gene calls are TRBV3-1 (or the pseudogene TRBV3-2) and TRBJ2-7; 10 nucleotides line up with TRBD1. Trimming cost V 3 bases and J 9 bases; bases outside gene matches: 8. CDR1 and CDR2 (germline): LGHDT, YNNKEL (reference sequence). The length of the CDR3 is 14 residues. CDR3 sequence reads: CASSQGTGDLWQYF. The CDR3 DNA is TGTGCCAGCAGCCAGGGGACAGGGGACCTGTGGCAGTACTTC.

Here the CDR3 reads CASSVRGLANNEQFF. In DNA form, the CDR3 reads TGTGCCAGCAGCGTAAGGGGACTAGCTAACAATGAGCAGTTCTTC. This chain links TRBV9 with TRBJ2-1; 9 bases are a match to TRBD2. The CDR3 covers 15 residues. With V trimmed by 1 base and J by 5 bases, 4 bases remained unmatched. Germline values: CDR1 SGDLS, CDR2 YYNGEE. Full variable domain (missing parts from reference TRBV9 and TRBJ2-1): DSGVTQTPKHLITATGQRVTLRCSPRSGDLSVYWYQQSLDQGLQFLIQYYNGEERAKGNILERFSAQQFPDLHSELNLSSLELGDSALYFCASSVRGLANNEQFFGPGTRLTVL.

V is TRBV6-2 or TRBV6-3 and J is TRBJ2-2, with a weak D call TRBD2 (5 bases). V was cut by 5 bases and J by 4 bases, with 20 bases left in between. Germline CDR1 is MNHEY and CDR2 is SVGEGT. This CDR3 region has 17 residues. Here the CDR3 DNA reads TGTGCCAGCAGTAAGATTAACACCCCGGCGGGCACCGGGGAGCTGTTTTTT. Its translation is CASSKINTPAGTGELFF.

The chain recombines TRBV5-1 with TRBJ2-2, with 11 bases matching TRBD2. V was clipped by 4 bases and J by 1 base; unmatched bases: 3. The CDR3 consists of 16 residues. CDR1 and CDR2 from the germline V gene are SGHRS and YFSETQ. CDR3 coding DNA: TGCGCCAGCAGCGGGACTAGCGGAGGGAACACCGGGGAGCTGTTTTTT. This translates into CASSGTSGGNTGELFF.